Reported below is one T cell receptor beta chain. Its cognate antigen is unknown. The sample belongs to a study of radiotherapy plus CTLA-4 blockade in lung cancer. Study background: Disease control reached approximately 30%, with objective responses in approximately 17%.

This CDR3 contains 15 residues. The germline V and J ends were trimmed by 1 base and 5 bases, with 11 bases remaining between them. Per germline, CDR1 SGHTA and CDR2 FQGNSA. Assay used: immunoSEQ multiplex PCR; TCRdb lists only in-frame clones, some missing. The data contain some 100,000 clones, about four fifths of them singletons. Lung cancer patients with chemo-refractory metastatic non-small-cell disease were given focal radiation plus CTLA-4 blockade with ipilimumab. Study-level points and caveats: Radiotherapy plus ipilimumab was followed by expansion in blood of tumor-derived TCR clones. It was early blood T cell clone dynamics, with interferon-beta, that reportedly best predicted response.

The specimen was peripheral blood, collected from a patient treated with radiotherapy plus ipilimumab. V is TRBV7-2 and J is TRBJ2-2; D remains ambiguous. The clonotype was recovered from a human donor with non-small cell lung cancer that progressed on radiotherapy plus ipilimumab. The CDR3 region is CASSLVTSPTGELFF. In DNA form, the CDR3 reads TGTGCCAGCAGCTTAGTGACCTCCCCGACCGGGGAGCTGTTTTTT.